Listed here are 11 T cell receptor beta chains from one sample, sequenced in a study of shared clonotypes between healthy human individuals. This table comes from immunoSEQ multiplex PCR, and its TCRdb copy is limited to in-frame clones, with some not included. The table records over 1.4 million clones, around 95% of them present only once. Material: naive CD4+ T cells sorted from blood. Subset in this sample: CD45RA+ positively selected. Every receptor here comes from a young man in good health.

The chain uses TRBV19 and TRBJ2-4, with 9 bases fitting TRBD1. The CDR3 covers 15 residues. Trimming cost V 4 bases and J 15 bases; bases outside gene matches: 16. CDR1 is LNHDA, CDR2 SQIVND, per germline (reference sequence). The CDR3 here is CASSTSWTGVRERYF. DNA of the CDR3: TGTGCCAGTAGTACCTCGTGGACAGGGGTACGGGAAAGGTACTTC.

This rearrangement joins TRBV11-2 to TRBJ2-2; 11 bases map to TRBD2. This CDR3 contains 15 residues. V lost 5 bases and J lost 4; bases outside the gene matches: 3. CDR1 is SGHAT, CDR2 FQNNGV, per germline. The CDR3 loop reads CASSASGRSTGELFF. As DNA, the CDR3 is TGTGCCAGCAGCGCTAGCGGGAGGTCCACCGGGGAGCTGTTTTTT.

The chain employs TRBV2 and TRBJ1-3; D gene unclear. Looked up from germline, CDR1 is SNHLY and CDR2 is FYNNEI. V was trimmed by 4 bases and J by 0 bases, leaving 16 bases between them. This CDR3 region has 17 residues. In nucleotides, the CDR3 is TGTGCCAGCAGTGTATCGTTTGGGAGGTTCTCTGGAAACACCATATATTTT. Translation gives CASSVSFGRFSGNTIYF. Full variable domain (remainder filled in from reference TRBV2 and TRBJ1-3): EPEVTQTPSHQVTQMGQEVILRCVPISNHLYFYWYRQILGQKVEFLVSFYNNEISEKSEIFDDQFSVERPDGSNFTLKIRSTKLEDSAMYFCASSVSFGRFSGNTIYFGEGSWLTVV.

This chain joins TRBV5-4 and TRBJ2-3; 8 nucleotides match TRBD1. Trimming removed 4 bases from V and 2 bases from J; junction bases left unmatched: 15. CDR3 length equals 18 residues. Germline-derived CDR1 and CDR2 are SGHNT and YYREEE (reference sequence). This CDR3 reads CASSTYRGASTLTDTQYF. In nucleotides, the CDR3 is TGTGCCAGCAGCACCTACAGGGGGGCTAGCACCCTCACAGATACGCAGTATTTT.

The rearrangement uses TRBV7-2 and TRBJ1-1; 8 nucleotides align to TRBD1. Germline CDR1 SGHTA, CDR2 FQGNSA. V lost 3 bases, J lost 5 bases, and 5 bases stayed unmatched. There are 14 residues in the CDR3. The DNA for the CDR3 is TGTGCCAGCAGCTTGAAGACAGGGGTAACTGAAGCTTTCTTT. It is translated as CASSLKTGVTEAFF.

The rearrangement links TRBV28 to TRBJ2-1; perhaps D is TRBD1 or TRBD2 (7 bases each). The germline CDR1 and CDR2 sequences are MDHEN and SYDVKM. The CDR3 length is 15 residues. V lost 5 bases, J lost 2 bases, and 13 bases lay in between. The CDR3: CASSPAGGAYNEQFF. Written as DNA, the CDR3 is TGTGCCAGCAGTCCCGCAGGGGGGGCCTACAATGAGCAGTTCTTC.

This clone occurred once. The rearrangement uses TRBV10-3 and TRBJ2-7; 9 bases are a match to TRBD1. From germline, CDR1 is ENHRY and CDR2 SYGVKD. V lost 10 bases and J lost 5; bases outside the gene matches: 6. The CDR3 runs 12 residues. CDR3 amino acids: CATQGAGNEQYF. The CDR3 coding sequence is TGTGCCACACAGGGGGCCGGGAACGAGCAGTACTTC.

The J gene is TRBJ2-5, the V gene TRBV5-1, with TRBD2 identical over 8 bases. Germline loops: CDR1 SGHRS, CDR2 YFSETQ. The trim removed 2 bases at V and 5 bases at J, leaving 8 bases unmatched. The CDR3 sequence is 15 residues long. The CDR3 DNA reads as TGCGCCAGCAGCTTAACCGGGACTAGAGAGGAGACCCAGTACTTC. Amino acids: CASSLTGTREETQYF.

The chain has TRBV28 and TRBJ2-1, with D possibly matching TRBD1 (5 bases). Trimming pared 4 bases from V and 8 bases from J, leaving 15 bases between. CDR3 length: 14 amino acids. The germline V gene encodes CDR1 MDHEN and CDR2 SYDVKM. The chain's CDR3 is CASSSTRRVHEQFF. CDR3 in DNA: TGTGCCAGCAGTTCCACCCGCAGGGTCCATGAGCAGTTCTTC.

The gene calls are TRBV29-1 and TRBJ2-2, with 7 bases identical to TRBD2. The ends lost 4 bases at V and 7 bases at J; junction bases unmatched: 9. The CDR3 runs to 14 residues. Germline lookup yields CDR1 SQVTM and CDR2 ANQGSEA. CDR3 bases: TGCAGCGTTGGTTCTAGGGGAGGGATCGGGGAGCTGTTTTTT. As protein: CSVGSRGGIGELFF.

The V call is TRBV19, the J call TRBJ2-6; 9 bases are a match to TRBD1. This CDR3 spans 18 amino acids. CDR1 is LNHDA, CDR2 SQIVND, per germline (reference sequence). V trimming: 3 bases; J trimming: 1 base; junction bases outside the gene matches: 7. The CDR3 sequence: CASSILGTGSSGANVLTF. In DNA, the CDR3 is TGTGCCAGTAGTATTCTTGGGACAGGGTCGTCTGGGGCCAACGTCCTGACTTTC.